This entry describes one T cell receptor (beta chain). This specimen comes from a study of blood T cell repertoires in COVID-19. Study as a whole: Acute and convalescent COVID-19 specimens originated in the United States, Italy and Spain. The analysed material was cDNA or gDNA that came from T cells, B-cell-depleted T cells, or PBMCs.

Authors' processing steps: Quantification of nucleated cells was approximated via reference gene primer amplification. Method: immunoSEQ multiplex PCR; TCRdb's copy keeps in-frame clones and lacks some. That table is the source of V, J and clone size, and D and trimming were worked out from the DNA. The sample has 150,000 or so clones; about four fifths are singletons. The CDR3 contains 15 residues. In germline, CDR1 is KGHSH, CDR2 LQKENI. V was trimmed by 4 bases and J by 8 bases, leaving 17 bases between them. Sample: peripheral blood. V is TRBV18 and J is TRBJ1-4, with D possibly being TRBD1 (5 bases). This receptor was taken from an elderly woman with acute or convalescent COVID-19. CDR3 DNA: TGTGCCAGCTCACAAGGGGCGCGGGAGAACGAAAAACTGTTTTTT. Translating it yields CASSQGARENEKLFF.